This entry lists 31 T cell receptor beta chains sequenced from one sample in a study of PD-1 blockade in classical Hodgkin lymphoma. The repertoire was sequenced with immunoSEQ multiplex PCR; TCRdb's copy has only in-frame clones and lacks some. The sample has 90,000 to 110,000 clones, around 90% seen once. Stated time point: cycle 4 day 1 (C4D1), after less than 7 weeks of nivolumab. Every one of the patients relapsed after autologous stem cell transplantation (brentuximab vedotin exposure was variable). Sample: peripheral blood mononuclear cells (PBMCs), taken before the fourth cycle of nivolumab. All receptors come from a human donor with classical Hodgkin lymphoma.

This rearrangement joins TRBV4-1 to TRBJ2-5, with 11 nucleotides matching TRBD2. The ends lost 1 base at V and 5 bases at J; junction bases unmatched: 6. The CDR3 extends over 16 amino acids. Germline-derived CDR1 and CDR2 are MGHRA and YSYEKL. This chain's CDR3 is CASSQALAGARETQYF. Written as DNA, the CDR3 is TGCGCCAGCAGCCAAGCACTAGCGGGAGCGCGGGAGACCCAGTACTTC.

This chain connects TRBV9 to TRBJ1-4; D ambiguous. The CDR3 is 13 amino acids. V lost 0 bases, J lost 5 bases, and 5 bases lay in between. Germline V gives CDR1 SGDLS, CDR2 YYNGEE. CDR3 sequence (DNA): TGTGCCAGCAGCGTAGCTACCAATGAAAAACTGTTTTTT. Protein product: CASSVATNEKLFF.

J is TRBJ2-7 and V is TRBV7-9; 7 nucleotides line up with TRBD2. V dropped 4 bases and J dropped 2; count of bases not matched to a gene: 14. The germline V gene has CDR1 SEHNR and CDR2 FQNEAQ (reference sequence). There are 17 residues in the CDR3. The CDR3 here is CASSSMTPGLTTYEQYF. For the CDR3, the DNA is TGTGCCAGCAGCTCCATGACCCCGGGACTAACGACCTACGAGCAGTACTTC.

The rearrangement joins TRBV4-2 to TRBJ1-2; no definite D call. V lost 0 bases and J 8 bases, leaving 10 bases between the germline ends. The V gene's germline CDR1 is LGHNA and CDR2 YNFKEQ. The CDR3 contains 13 residues. CDR3 residues: CASSQDEIGGYTF. Here the CDR3 DNA reads TGTGCCAGCAGCCAAGATGAGATAGGGGGCTACACCTTC.

The chain recombines TRBV21-1 with TRBJ2-2; the table's D call of TRBD1 was not tested on the DNA. TRBV21-1 corresponds to a pseudogene. This CDR3 region has 16 residues. This CDR3 is CASSEPRQPNTGELFF. CDR3 DNA sequence: TGTGCCAGCAGTGAGCCTCGACAGCCGAACACCGGGGAGCTGTTTTTT.

The V call is TRBV30, the J call TRBJ1-2; 8 bases map to TRBD1. Germline trimming cut 2 bases from V and 6 bases from J; bases unmatched to any gene: 8. The CDR3 covers 14 residues. Germline values: CDR1 GTSNPN, CDR2 SVGIG (reference sequence). This chain's CDR3 is CAWSTPGGRDGYTF. The CDR3 region has the DNA TGTGCCTGGAGTACCCCAGGGGGCCGGGATGGCTACACCTTC.

The rearrangement links TRBV19 to TRBJ2-7; D possibly matches TRBD1 or TRBD2 (5 bases each). From germline, CDR1 is LNHDA and CDR2 SQIVND (reference sequence). The CDR3 length is 15 residues. V lost 5 bases, J lost 3 bases, and 17 bases lay in between. CDR3 sequence: CASSVFRDGNYEQYF. The CDR3 bases are TGTGCCAGTAGTGTATTCCGGGACGGGAACTACGAGCAGTACTTC.

V usage is TRBV6-5 and J usage is TRBJ2-1, with 8 bases aligning to TRBD1. The CDR3 is made up of 13 amino acids. The germline V gene has CDR1 MNHEY and CDR2 SVGAGI. The V segment lost 8 bases and the J segment 5 bases; nucleotides outside the gene matches: 5. The CDR3 nucleotides are TGTGCCAGCGGACAGGGCGTGGACAATGAGCAGTTCTTC. Its protein product is CASGQGVDNEQFF.

The rearrangement links TRBV5-1 to TRBJ2-5, with D perhaps TRBD2 (5 bases). The germline V and J ends were trimmed by 3 bases and 5 bases, with 11 bases remaining between them. The germline V gene encodes CDR1 SGHRS and CDR2 YFSETQ. There are 13 residues in the CDR3. The CDR3, as DNA: TGCGCCAGCAGCTCGGGGATCCGGGAGACCCAGTACTTC. Translation: CASSSGIRETQYF.

V usage is TRBV5-4 and J usage is TRBJ2-7, with 7 nucleotides matching TRBD2. Per germline, CDR1 SGHNT and CDR2 YYREEE (reference sequence). The CDR3 has 15 amino acids. After removal of 2 bases from V and 0 bases from J, the junction contained 5 bases not matched to a gene. The CDR3: CASSFRAGSSYEQYF. In DNA form, the CDR3 reads TGTGCCAGCAGCTTTAGAGCGGGGAGCTCCTACGAGCAGTACTTC.

This rearrangement joins TRBV7-9 to TRBJ1-5; no clear D. The CDR3 is made up of 14 amino acids. Germline lookup yields CDR1 SEHNR and CDR2 FQNEAQ (reference sequence). Trimming stripped 3 bases from V and 0 bases from J, with 6 bases between. The chain's CDR3 is CASSFGDSNQPQHF. DNA for the CDR3: TGTGCCAGCAGCTTCGGAGATAGCAATCAGCCCCAGCATTTT. The variable domain in full, completed from reference TRBV7-9 and TRBJ1-5, reads DTGVSQNPRHKITKRGQNVTFRCDPISEHNRLYWYRQTLGQGPEFLTYFQNEAQLEKSRLLSDRFSAERPKGSFSTLEIQRTEQGDSAMYLCASSFGDSNQPQHFGDGTRLSIL.

The V gene is TRBV5-1, the J gene TRBJ1-2, with D perhaps matching TRBD1 (5 bases). Germline CDR1 reads SGHRS; CDR2 reads YFSETQ. V was trimmed by 0 bases and J by 8 bases, leaving 14 bases between them. This CDR3 has 14 amino acids. CDR3 sequence: CASSLVPEAGGYTF. CDR3 DNA sequence: TGCGCCAGCAGCTTGGTCCCAGAGGCAGGGGGCTACACCTTC.

The V and J genes are TRBV5-5 and TRBJ1-2; 7 bases fit TRBD1. V shed 6 bases and J 3 bases; nucleotides not matched to a gene: 11. The CDR3 consists of 15 residues. The germline V gene encodes CDR1 SGHKS and CDR2 YYEKEE (reference sequence). For the CDR3, the DNA is TGTGCCAGCACCCCAACGACAGGGCAGGACTATGGCTACACCTTC. This gives the protein CASTPTTGQDYGYTF. The entire variable domain, with the rest obtained from reference TRBV5-5 and TRBJ1-2, is as follows: DAGVTQSPTHLIKTRGQQVTLRCSPISGHKSVSWYQQVLGQGPQFIFQYYEKEERGRGNFPDRFSARQFPNYSSELNVNALLLGDSALYLCASTPTTGQDYGYTFGSGTRLTVV.

The V gene is TRBV10-3, the J gene TRBJ2-7, with TRBD2 identical over 8 bases. V shed 10 bases, J shed 2 bases, and the junction held 10 bases outside the gene matches. This CDR3 has 14 residues. Per germline, CDR1 ENHRY and CDR2 SYGVKD. The CDR3 bases are TGTGCCACCCGTCCTAGCGGGCGGACCTACGAGCAGTACTTC. It encodes CATRPSGRTYEQYF.

This clone was seen only once. This chain connects TRBV6-5 to TRBJ2-7, with D perhaps TRBD1 (6 bases). The germline CDR1 and CDR2 sequences are MNHEY and SVGAGI. V was clipped by 6 bases and J by 1 base, with 10 bases between them. The CDR3 contains 13 residues. The CDR3 protein is CASSYRESYEQYF. CDR3 DNA: TGTGCCAGCAGCTACAGGGAGTCCTACGAGCAGTACTTC.

Here the CDR3 reads CASSPRAVPEETQYF. CDR3 bases: TGTGCCAGTAGTCCTAGAGCGGTACCAGAAGAGACCCAGTACTTC. The chain couples TRBV19 to TRBJ2-5, with a weak D call TRBD2 (5 bases). The germline V gene has CDR1 LNHDA and CDR2 SQIVND (reference sequence). V lost 5 bases and J 3 bases, leaving 16 bases between the germline ends. This CDR3 is 15 amino acids long.

The chain combines TRBV7-6 with TRBJ2-7; 11 positions match TRBD2. Germline V gives CDR1 SGHVS, CDR2 FNYEAQ. The V segment lost 5 bases and the J segment 3 bases; nucleotides outside the gene matches: 3. The CDR3 runs to 14 residues. The CDR3 nucleotides are TGTGCCAGCAGCCCGGGACTAGCGGTCTACGAGCAGTACTTC. It encodes CASSPGLAVYEQYF.

This chain links TRBV27 with TRBJ2-7, with D uncertain. CDR3 size: 15 residues. Looked up from germline, CDR1 is MNHEY and CDR2 is SMNVEV (reference sequence). The V gene lost 7 bases and the J gene lost 4 bases, with 20 bases spanning the gap. In nucleotides, the CDR3 is TGTGCCAGCAATGAAGCGAGTCGACCTAATTACGAGCAGTACTTC. Protein sequence: CASNEASRPNYEQYF.

This clone was seen once. The J gene is TRBJ1-3, the V gene TRBV28, with 7 positions matching TRBD1. V dropped 8 bases and J dropped 0; count of bases not matched to a gene: 7. CDR3 length: 15 residues. CDR1 and CDR2 from the germline V gene are MDHEN and SYDVKM. The CDR3 loop reads CASHFRGSSGNTIYF. DNA of the CDR3: TGTGCCAGCCACTTCAGGGGGAGCTCTGGAAACACCATATATTTT.

For this clone: The same CDR3 also results from other DNA sequences found in this sample. The J gene is TRBJ2-7, the V gene TRBV30; a weak D match, TRBD2 (5 bases). The germline V gene has CDR1 GTSNPN and CDR2 SVGIG (reference sequence). V was trimmed by 3 bases and J by 4 bases, leaving 13 bases between them. The CDR3 runs to 13 residues. Written as DNA, the CDR3 is TGTGCCTGGAGCGGTGGAGGCATATACGAGCAGTACTTC. Translation gives CAWSGGGIYEQYF.

The rearrangement joins TRBV27 to TRBJ1-2; TRBD1 might be the D (5 bases). Germline V gene sequence: CDR1 MNHEY, CDR2 SMNVEV (reference sequence). The length of the CDR3 is 14 residues. V lost 9 bases, J lost 7 bases, and 21 bases lay in between. CDR3 region: CASRGAGIIAGYTF. CDR3 nucleotide sequence: TGTGCCAGTAGAGGGGCAGGGATCATAGCTGGCTACACCTTC.

The V and J genes are TRBV19 and TRBJ2-7, with 9 bases that match TRBD1. Germline assignment: CDR1 LNHDA and CDR2 SQIVND (reference sequence). V shed 4 bases, J shed 6 bases, and the junction held 13 bases outside the gene matches. The CDR3 covers 16 residues. The CDR3 here is CASSNFFNRGRGEQYF. The CDR3 bases are TGTGCCAGTAGTAACTTTTTTAACAGGGGGCGAGGCGAGCAGTACTTC.

The DNA for the CDR3 is TGTGCCAGCAGCGCCCGGACAGACACTGAAGCTTTCTTT. Translation gives CASSARTDTEAFF. The chain uses TRBV9 and TRBJ1-1, with D perhaps TRBD1 (6 bases). V dropped 3 bases and J dropped 3 bases, with 9 bases sitting between them. Germline loops: CDR1 SGDLS, CDR2 YYNGEE. The CDR3 sequence is 13 residues long.

CDR3 nucleotides: TGTGCCTTGACCGGGATAAACTATGGCTACACCTTC. Its protein product is CALTGINYGYTF. The J gene is TRBJ1-2, the V gene TRBV30, with D hard to call. The CDR3 loop spans 12 amino acids. V was cut by 7 bases and J by 2 bases, with 11 bases left in between. Germline V lookup: CDR1 GTSNPN, CDR2 SVGIG (reference sequence). Full variable domain (rest looked up from reference TRBV30 and TRBJ1-2): SQTIHQWPATLVQPVGSPLSLECTVEGTSNPNLYWYRQAAGRGLQLLFYSVGIGQISSEVPQNLSASRPQDRQFILSSKKLLLSDSGFYLCALTGINYGYTFGSGTRLTVV.

The V and J genes are TRBV28 and TRBJ1-4; D is ambiguous. The CDR3 loop spans 14 amino acids. Between the trimmed V and J ends, which lost 5 bases and 0 bases, there was a span of 7 bases. From germline, CDR1 is MDHEN and CDR2 SYDVKM. The CDR3 coding sequence is TGTGCCAGCAGTCCGGATTCAACTAATGAAAAACTGTTTTTT. Translation: CASSPDSTNEKLFF.

The chain carries TRBV2 and TRBJ2-1, with D unclear. The CDR3 has 11 amino acids. V lost 3 bases and J 4 bases, leaving 1 base between the germline ends. Per germline, CDR1 SNHLY and CDR2 FYNNEI. Written as DNA, the CDR3 is TGTGCCAGCAGTGAGTACAATGAGCAGTTCTTC. Residues: CASSEYNEQFF.

The V call is TRBV2, the J call TRBJ2-3; the match to TRBD2 covers 14 bases. The V gene end was trimmed by 4 bases and the J gene end by 6 bases; junction bases not matched to a gene: 3. The CDR3 extends over 15 amino acids. Germline CDR1 and CDR2: SNHLY and FYNNEI. The CDR3 nucleotides are TGTGCCAGCAGTGCAAGGACTAGCGGGGGGGATACGCAGTATTTT. This gives the protein CASSARTSGGDTQYF. Full variable domain (remainder filled in from reference TRBV2 and TRBJ2-3): EPEVTQTPSHQVTQMGQEVILRCVPISNHLYFYWYRQILGQKVEFLVSFYNNEISEKSEIFDDQFSVERPDGSNFTLKIRSTKLEDSAMYFCASSARTSGGDTQYFGPGTRLTVL.

The chain carries TRBV4-3 and TRBJ2-7, with a weak D call TRBD2 (5 bases). Germline values: CDR1 LGHNA, CDR2 YSLEER. V lost 5 bases to trimming and J lost 1 base, with 12 bases between them. CDR3 size: 14 residues. The CDR3 here is CASSGSDTSYEQYF. CDR3 bases: TGCGCCAGCAGCGGGAGTGATACTTCCTACGAGCAGTACTTC.

This chain connects TRBV7-2 to TRBJ2-7; 9 bases fit TRBD2. CDR1 is SGHTA, CDR2 FQGNSA, per germline. The V segment lost 1 base and the J segment 3 bases; nucleotides outside the gene matches: 10. CDR3 length equals 17 residues. In nucleotides, the CDR3 is TGTGCCAGCAGCTTAGGGGCGGGAGGGGCCGCCCTCTACGAGCAGTACTTC. It yields the protein CASSLGAGGAALYEQYF.

The chain uses TRBV28 and TRBJ1-5; 7 bases line up with TRBD1. Germline assignment: CDR1 MDHEN and CDR2 SYDVKM. The V segment lost 4 bases and the J segment 6 bases; nucleotides outside the gene matches: 9. CDR3 length equals 15 residues. The CDR3 region has the DNA TGTGCCAGCAGTTCCCCGACAGGGCTGGTTCAGCCCCAGCATTTT. It is translated as CASSSPTGLVQPQHF. Using reference TRBV28 and TRBJ1-5 for the parts outside the CDR3, the full variable domain is DVKVTQSSRYLVKRTGEKVFLECVQDMDHENMFWYRQDPGLGLRLIYFSYDVKMKEKGDIPEGYSVSREKKERFSLILESASTNQTSMYLCASSSPTGLVQPQHFGDGTRLSIL.

The J gene is TRBJ2-7, the V gene TRBV6-5; TRBD1 matches at 11 bases. The V and J ends lost 4 bases and 0 bases, in that order; junction bases with no gene match: 2. Germline CDR1 MNHEY, CDR2 SVGAGI. This CDR3 is 15 amino acids long. The chain's CDR3 is CASSSGTGGSYEQYF. The DNA for the CDR3 is TGTGCCAGCAGTTCCGGGACAGGGGGCTCCTACGAGCAGTACTTC.